In its sample, the clone carrying this T cell receptor beta chain was seen a few times. Its antigen is currently unknown. The entry originates in a study of cytomegalovirus exposure and HLA in healthy donors. The CDR3 spans 14 residues. CDR1 and CDR2 from the germline V gene are LNHNV and YYDKDF (reference sequence). V was pared by 0 bases and J by 4 bases, with 9 bases between. PCR used 60 Vbeta primers and 13 Jbeta primers. TCRdb keeps only in-frame clones here, not all; method: immunoSEQ multiplex PCR. The sample has tens of thousands of clones, 68% seen once; the top ten hold about 2%. Overall study findings and caveats: When analyzed later, a missense DCLRE1C variant was found to be linked to TCR beta V- and J-gene trimming.

This rearrangement joins TRBV15 to TRBJ1-2; D uncertain. Sample: PBMCs. This sequence originates from a woman in her 30s in good health and CMV-seronegative. CDR3 region: CATSRDLNVYGYTF. DNA of the CDR3: TGTGCCACCAGCAGAGATCTAAATGTCTATGGCTACACCTTC. The full variable domain, in which reference TRBV15 and TRBJ1-2 provide the parts outside the CDR3, is DAMVIQNPRYQVTQFGKPVTLSCSQTLNHNVMYWYQQKSSQAPKLLFHYYDKDFNNEADTPDNFQSRRPNTSFCFLDIRSPGLGDTAMYLCATSRDLNVYGYTFGSGTRLTVV.